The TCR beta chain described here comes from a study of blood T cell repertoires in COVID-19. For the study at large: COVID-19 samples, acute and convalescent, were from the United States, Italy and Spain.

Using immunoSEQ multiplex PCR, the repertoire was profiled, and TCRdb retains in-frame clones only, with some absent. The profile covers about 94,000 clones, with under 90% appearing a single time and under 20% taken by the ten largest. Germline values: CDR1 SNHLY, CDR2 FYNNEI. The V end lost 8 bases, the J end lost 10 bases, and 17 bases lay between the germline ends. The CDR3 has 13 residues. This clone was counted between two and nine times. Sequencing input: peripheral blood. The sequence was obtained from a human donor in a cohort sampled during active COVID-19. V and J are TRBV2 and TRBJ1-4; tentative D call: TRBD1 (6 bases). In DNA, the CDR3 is TGTGCCAGCTCGATTGGACAGTTTGGAAAACTGTTTTTT. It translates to CASSIGQFGKLFF.